A selection of T cell receptor beta chains follows, all from one sample in a study of identical twins. Each CDR3 protein is one row after TCRdb ran MiXCR on the 5' RACE reads. The table lists around 220,000 distinct CDR3 sequences, roughly an eighth of them singletons. The source material was memory (CD45RO+) T cells sorted from blood. All receptors come from a woman between 18 and 29 years old in good health. The CDR3 runs from the conserved cysteine through the conserved F or W. A D gene is named only where the DNA matches it firmly. Clone size appears in some rows only: once, few, many, or a class for an expanded clone.

few | . | TRBJ1-4 | TRBV7-9 | TGTGCCAGCAGCTTAGGGGCCGGTTTGGAAAAACTGTTTTTT | CASSLGAGLEKLFF
. | . | TRBJ2-2 | TRBV24-1 | TGTGCCACCAGTGATTCTGTGACAGGGAACACCGGGGAGCTGTTTTTT | CATSDSVTGNTGELFF
many | . | TRBJ2-1 | TRBV12-3/TRBV12-4 | TGTGCCAGCACATTTACAGGTTCAAGTGAGCAGTTCTTC | CASTFTGSSEQFF
many | TRBD2 | TRBJ2-3 | TRBV6-4 | TGTGCCAGCAGTGAAGCGGGAAGCACAGATACGCAGTATTTT | CASSEAGSTDTQYF
. | TRBD1 | TRBJ1-1 | TRBV7-9 | TGTGCCAGCAGTAAAACAGGGGGGCACACTGAAGCTTTCTTT | CASSKTGGHTEAFF
few | TRBD2 | TRBJ2-1 | TRBV5-5 | TGTGCCAGCAGCTTGAAATGGGCTAGCGGGAGGGCCGGCGAGCAGTTCTTC | CASSLKWASGRAGEQFF
few | TRBD1 | TRBJ2-2 | TRBV2 | TGTGCCAGTTGGAGACCGGGACAGGGGATCACGGAGCTGTTTTTT | CASWRPGQGITELFF
. | . | TRBJ1-4 | TRBV7-8 | TGTGCCAGCAGCTTAGGGAGTGAAAAACTGTTTTTT | CASSLGSEKLFF
. | . | TRBJ1-2 | TRBV21-1 | TGTGCCAGCAGCAAAGAAATCACCCACGGAACGGGGGATGGCTACACCTTC | CASSKEITHGTGDGYTF
. | . | TRBJ2-7 | TRBV5-4 | TGTGCCAGCAGCCGAGCACAGGGATTCTCCTACGAGCAGTACTTC | CASSRAQGFSYEQYF
few | TRBD1 | TRBJ1-1 | TRBV12-3/TRBV12-4 | TGTGCCAGCAGTTCACGACAGGGTTTCGAAGCTTTCTTT | CASSSRQGFEAFF
. | . | TRBJ2-5 | TRBV11-3 | TGTGCCAGCAGCTTAGACCCTTCGGCCCGACAAGAGACCCAGTACTTC | CASSLDPSARQETQYF
. | . | TRBJ2-5 | TRBV29-1 | TGCAGCGTTGGAGGCGGGGAGGAGACCCAGTACTTC | CSVGGGEETQYF
. | TRBD2 | TRBJ2-7 | TRBV20-1 | TGCAGTGCCACCCTACTAGCGGGGGGGACCTACGAGCAGTACTTC | CSATLLAGGTYEQYF
many | . | TRBJ1-1 | TRBV5-1 | TGCGCCAGCAGCTTGGGAGGACACACCGCAATGAACACTGAAGCTTTCTTT | CASSLGGHTAMNTEAFF
. | . | TRBJ2-3 | TRBV7-2 | TGTGCCAGCAGCCCTACCGGGAATACGCAGTATTTT | CASSPTGNTQYF
. | TRBD1 | TRBJ1-1 | TRBV28 | TGTGCCAGCAGGGGGACAGGGTTTGTCACTGAAGCTTTCTTT | CASRGTGFVTEAFF
few | . | TRBJ1-2 | TRBV5-1 | TGCGCCAGCAGCTACGACAGGTTGGGTGGCTACACCTTC | CASSYDRLGGYTF
. | . | TRBJ1-1 | TRBV6-1 | TGTGCCAGCCTCAAGAACACTGAAGCTTTCTTT | CASLKNTEAFF
. | TRBD1 | TRBJ2-7 | TRBV7-9 | TGTGCCAGCAGCTTCAATCTTCGGACAGGGAACTACGAGCAGTACTTC | CASSFNLRTGNYEQYF
. | TRBD2 | TRBJ2-1 | TRBV20-1 | TGCAGTGCTGACCCCCGGCGGGGGGGCTACAATGAGCAGTTCTTC | CSADPRRGGYNEQFF
many | . | TRBJ2-7 | TRBV7-9 | TGTGCCAGCAGCTCAGCGAGCTCCTACGAGCAGTACTTC | CASSSASSYEQYF
few | . | TRBJ2-7 | TRBV7-3 | TGTGCCAGCAGCTTAGACAGATACTACGAGCAGTACTTC | CASSLDRYYEQYF
. | TRBD2 | TRBJ2-3 | TRBV6-2/TRBV6-3 | TGTGCCAGCAGTTACGGGACTACCACAGATACGCAGTATTTT | CASSYGTTTDTQYF
many | . | TRBJ2-3 | TRBV10-3 | TGTGCCATCAGTGGAAACCGGGACACAAGCACAGATACGCAGTATTTT | CAISGNRDTSTDTQYF
. | . | TRBJ1-2 | TRBV6-5 | TGTGCCAGCAGTTACCGAGACAGGAATGGCTACACCTTC | CASSYRDRNGYTF
few | . | TRBJ2-4 | TRBV20-1 | TGCAGTGCTAGAGTAGGGCATCTAGGCCCCATTCAGTACTTC | CSARVGHLGPIQYF
. | . | TRBJ1-1 | TRBV7-7 | TGTGCTAGCAGCACAAGGGAGAACACTGAAGCTTTCTTT | CASSTRENTEAFF
. | . | TRBJ2-3 | TRBV5-1 | TGCGCCAGCAGCTTAAGGGATGCGCAGTATTTT | CASSLRDAQYF
few | . | TRBJ1-2 | TRBV20-1 | TGCAGTGCTATCGGGACGGCCTATGGCTACACCTTC | CSAIGTAYGYTF
. | . | TRBJ1-1 | TRBV7-9 | TGTGCCAGCAGCTTAGAGGACAGGAACACTGAAGCTTTCTTT | CASSLEDRNTEAFF
few | . | TRBJ1-2 | TRBV12-3/TRBV12-4 | TGTGCCAGCAGTCCCGGGACGGAGCCTTATGGCTACACCTTC | CASSPGTEPYGYTF
. | . | TRBJ2-3 | TRBV9 | TGTGCCAGCAGCGTAGTTGGGTACACAGATACGCAGTATTTT | CASSVVGYTDTQYF
few | TRBD2 | TRBJ2-5 | TRBV7-2 | TGTGCCAGCAGCTTGGGAGGGCCGACCTCGTACCAAGAGACCCAGTACTTC | CASSLGGPTSYQETQYF
. | . | TRBJ2-5 | TRBV5-1 | TGCGCCAGCAGCTTGGGGCATAGTTTGAGTCAAGAGACCCAGTACTTC | CASSLGHSLSQETQYF
few | . | TRBJ2-3 | TRBV11-3 | TGTGCCAGCAGCATGGGCCTTGGGGGCGATACGCAGTATTTT | CASSMGLGGDTQYF
. | . | TRBJ2-1 | TRBV28 | TGTGCCAGCTGTATCACCGGCGGAGGCTCCTACAATGAGCAGTTCTTC | CASCITGGGSYNEQFF
many | . | TRBJ1-3 | TRBV12-3/TRBV12-4 | TGTGCCAGCAGTTTAGGGGGTCTCTCTGGAAACACCATATATTTT | CASSLGGLSGNTIYF
few | . | TRBJ1-3 | TRBV20-1 | TGCAGTGCTAGCTCAAATAGGATTAGCTCTGGAAACACCATATATTTT | CSASSNRISSGNTIYF
. | . | TRBJ2-1 | TRBV20-1 | TGCAGTGCTAGGAAATACAATGAGCAGTTCTTC | CSARKYNEQFF
few | . | TRBJ1-5 | TRBV4-3 | TGCGCCAGCAGCCAAGGGTTGGGGGGCCAGCCCCAGCATTTT | CASSQGLGGQPQHF
. | . | TRBJ2-3 | TRBV20-1 | TGCAGTGCTAAGTCCTTGAACCCTAGCACAGATACGCAGTATTTT | CSAKSLNPSTDTQYF
. | . | TRBJ1-2 | TRBV5-1 | TGCGCCAGTTCCGAGAACGGGTTCTCCACCTTC | CASSENGFSTF
few | . | TRBJ1-1 | TRBV6-1 | TGTGCCAGCAGCCGGGACCAGGGATCTGAAGCTTTCTTT | CASSRDQGSEAFF
. | . | TRBJ2-7 | TRBV29-1 | TGCAGCGCCGGGCTAGGGACGCGGGAGCAGTACTTC | CSAGLGTREQYF
many | . | TRBJ1-5 | TRBV2 | TGTGCCAGCAGCCCGAGACAGAACATTCAGCCCCAGCATTTT | CASSPRQNIQPQHF